The 14 T cell receptor beta chains below come from one sample, sequenced in a study of T cell changes during pregnancy in multiple sclerosis. Clones were read by immunoSEQ multiplex PCR, and TCRdb kept only the in-frame ones, dropping some. The sample contains 70,000 or so clones, about nine tenths of which appear only once. Sequencing was performed on CD4+ T cells from peripheral blood mononuclear cells, taken after pregnancy. The receptors stem from a female donor with multiple sclerosis, enrolled in a pregnancy study.

The chain is built from TRBV27 and TRBJ2-5; D is possibly TRBD1 (6 bases). The length of the CDR3 is 15 residues. Germline V gives CDR1 MNHEY, CDR2 SMNVEV (reference sequence). V lost 3 bases to trimming and J lost 2 bases, with 13 bases between them. This CDR3 is CASSLQGRGQETQYF. CDR3 DNA sequence: TGTGCCAGCAGTTTGCAGGGAAGGGGGCAAGAGACCCAGTACTTC.

The J gene is TRBJ1-6, the V gene TRBV4-1, with 7 bases identical to TRBD1. Looked up from germline, CDR1 is MGHRA and CDR2 is YSYEKL. The CDR3 runs to 18 residues. Germline trimming cut 3 bases from V and 0 bases from J; bases unmatched to any gene: 8. The CDR3 here is CASSHWTGGSSYNSPLHF. CDR3 sequence (DNA): TGCGCCAGCAGCCACTGGACAGGCGGTAGCTCCTATAATTCACCCCTCCACTTT.

The chain carries TRBV5-1 and TRBJ2-3; possibly TRBD2 for D (5 bases). Germline assignment: CDR1 SGHRS and CDR2 YFSETQ. This CDR3 comprises 15 residues. V was shortened by 4 bases and J by 1 base, with 13 bases between the two germline ends. CDR3 DNA sequence: TGCGCCAGCAGCCCCGAGGCGGGCCGCACAGATACGCAGTATTTT. It yields the protein CASSPEAGRTDTQYF.

The chain has TRBV28 and TRBJ1-2; D is possibly TRBD1 (5 bases). Germline V gene data show CDR1 as MDHEN and CDR2 as SYDVKM. V dropped 3 bases and J dropped 0 bases, with 11 bases sitting between them. The CDR3 is 15 residues long. CDR3 protein: CASSLGGSTNYGYTF. The CDR3 DNA reads as TGTGCCAGCAGTTTGGGGGGTAGTACTAACTATGGCTACACCTTC.

The genes are TRBV18 and TRBJ1-2, with a weak D call TRBD1 (6 bases). The CDR3 contains 14 residues. Per the germline V gene, CDR1 is KGHSH and CDR2 is LQKENI. Trimming pared 4 bases from V and 8 bases from J, leaving 17 bases between. The CDR3 protein is CASSLETGTGGYTF. For the CDR3, the DNA is TGTGCCAGCTCACTCGAAACAGGGACGGGGGGCTACACCTTC.

This clone was seen only once. J is TRBJ1-3 and V is TRBV9, with 8 bases lining up with TRBD1. This CDR3 spans 17 amino acids. Germline loops: CDR1 SGDLS, CDR2 YYNGEE. The ends lost 0 bases at V and 0 bases at J; junction bases unmatched: 5. CDR3 nucleotides: TGTGCCAGCAGCGTAGCCCCAGGGGGCAACTCTGGAAACACCATATATTTT. Amino acid sequence: CASSVAPGGNSGNTIYF.

This clone was detected once. The chain employs TRBV2 and TRBJ1-4; 7 bases align to TRBD1. The CDR3 has 15 residues. In germline, CDR1 is SNHLY, CDR2 FYNNEI. V lost 4 bases and J lost 3; bases outside the gene matches: 5. The CDR3 here is CASSANRGSNEKLFF. DNA for the CDR3: TGTGCCAGCAGTGCCAACAGGGGTTCTAATGAAAAACTGTTTTTT.

The J gene is TRBJ1-1, the V gene TRBV2; tentatively, D is TRBD1 (5 bases). The V end lost 7 bases, the J end lost 7 bases, and 16 bases lay between the germline ends. The CDR3 has 13 amino acids. Looked up from germline, CDR1 is SNHLY and CDR2 is FYNNEI. The CDR3 sequence is CASKYTGGGEAFF. The CDR3 DNA follows: TGTGCCAGCAAGTATACCGGGGGAGGTGAAGCTTTCTTT.

This chain links TRBV23-1 with TRBJ1-2; TRBD1 matches 10 bases. TRBV23-1 is labeled an ORF, and its function is uncertain. Germline trimming cut 1 base from V and 2 bases from J; bases unmatched to any gene: 1. This CDR3 is 15 amino acids long. In DNA, the CDR3 is TGCGCCAGCAGTCAATTGGACAGGGGGAACTATGGCTACACCTTC. Protein product: CASSQLDRGNYGYTF.

The chain combines TRBV10-3 with TRBJ2-5; 9 nucleotides match TRBD1. CDR3 length equals 14 residues. V lost 4 bases, J lost 5 bases, and 5 bases stayed unmatched. Germline V gene lookup returns CDR1 ENHRY and CDR2 SYGVKD. Here the CDR3 reads CAISGTGDYETQYF. The CDR3 bases are TGTGCCATCAGTGGGACAGGGGATTACGAGACCCAGTACTTC.

The chain couples TRBV27 to TRBJ1-2; D uncertain. V gave up 0 bases and J gave up 4 bases, with 6 bases separating them. The CDR3 contains 13 residues. Germline V lookup: CDR1 MNHEY, CDR2 SMNVEV (reference sequence). The CDR3, as DNA: TGTGCCAGCAGTTTATCCCCTCCCTATGGCTACACCTTC. Its translation is CASSLSPPYGYTF.

The CDR3 coding sequence is TGTGCCAGCAGTGCCGGGACAGGGGTGTCTGAAGCTTTCTTT. Protein: CASSAGTGVSEAFF. This sequence joins TRBV27 and TRBJ1-1; 10 positions match TRBD1. V trimming: 5 bases; J trimming: 6 bases; junction bases outside the gene matches: 6. The CDR3 contains 14 residues. From germline, CDR1 is MNHEY and CDR2 SMNVEV (reference sequence).

The chain carries TRBV2 and TRBJ2-7; no reliable D call. The germline CDR1 and CDR2 sequences are SNHLY and FYNNEI. This CDR3 spans 11 amino acids. With 5 bases removed from V and 4 bases from J, the gap between germline ends came to 6 bases. In DNA form, the CDR3 reads TGTGCCAGCAGTTCCCAGTACGAGCAGTACTTC. It translates to CASSSQYEQYF.

The V and J genes are TRBV21-1 and TRBJ1-2. TRBV21-1 is classified as a pseudogene. The CDR3 covers 11 residues. The CDR3 spells CASWRGEGYTF. The CDR3 nucleotides are TGTGCCTCCTGGCGGGGCGAGGGCTACACCTTC.